These 9 T cell receptor beta chains originate from one sample sequenced in a study of cytotoxic CD8 clonotypes in ibrutinib-treated CLL. Measured with immunoSEQ multiplex PCR; TCRdb has only the in-frame clones, and not every one. The sample contains roughly 130,000 clones, 80% to 95% of which appear only once. Specimen: PBMCs, collected after 12 months of ibrutinib treatment. The receptors derive from a human donor with chronic lymphocytic leukemia.

The chain has TRBV7-2 and TRBJ2-5, with unresolved D. V was pared by 5 bases and J by 1 base, with 5 bases between. CDR1 and CDR2 (germline): SGHTA, FQGNSA. The CDR3 totals 12 residues. The CDR3 DNA sequence: TGTGCCAGCAGCACTGGCCAAGAGACCCAGTACTTC. Translating it yields CASSTGQETQYF.

The chain combines TRBV27 with TRBJ2-2, with 12 bases aligning to TRBD2. The V segment lost 6 bases and the J segment 1 base; nucleotides outside the gene matches: 12. The CDR3 has 19 amino acids. Per germline, CDR1 MNHEY and CDR2 SMNVEV (reference sequence). The CDR3 nucleotides read TGTGCCAGCAGCCGTGGACTAGCGGGATATCGACTGAACACCGGGGAGCTGTTTTTT. Protein sequence: CASSRGLAGYRLNTGELFF.

This clone was counted once. The J gene is TRBJ2-1, the V gene TRBV28; 11 bases line up with TRBD2. The CDR3 spans 16 residues. The germline gives CDR1 MDHEN, CDR2 SYDVKM. V dropped 5 bases and J dropped 7; count of bases not matched to a gene: 10. DNA of the CDR3: TGTGCCAGCAGTCCTAGAACGGGACTAGCGGCTAATGAGCAGTTCTTC. Translation gives CASSPRTGLAANEQFF. The full variable domain, with the rest looked up from reference TRBV28 and TRBJ2-1, is DVKVTQSSRYLVKRTGEKVFLECVQDMDHENMFWYRQDPGLGLRLIYFSYDVKMKEKGDIPEGYSVSREKKERFSLILESASTNQTSMYLCASSPRTGLAANEQFFGPGTRLTVL.

The chain combines TRBV27 with TRBJ1-2; no definite D call. Per germline, CDR1 MNHEY and CDR2 SMNVEV (reference sequence). The CDR3 extends over 12 amino acids. With 5 bases removed from V and 8 bases from J, the gap between germline ends came to 12 bases. The CDR3 loop reads CASSPPLRGYTF. The CDR3 DNA is TGTGCCAGCAGTCCTCCCCTCCGGGGCTACACCTTC.

The chain recombines TRBV9 with TRBJ2-7; perhaps D is TRBD1 or TRBD2 (5 bases each). The CDR3 runs 12 residues. The V gene lost 4 bases and the J gene lost 5 bases, with 10 bases spanning the gap. Germline-derived CDR1 and CDR2 are SGDLS and YYNGEE. Here the CDR3 reads CASSPVGDEQYF. The CDR3 nucleotides read TGTGCCAGCAGCCCCGTGGGGGACGAGCAGTACTTC.

The chain joins TRBV27 to TRBJ2-7; either TRBD1 or TRBD2 may supply D (5 bases each). The CDR3 is made up of 14 amino acids. The V gene lost 8 bases and the J gene lost 3 bases, with 17 bases spanning the gap. Germline V gives CDR1 MNHEY, CDR2 SMNVEV (reference sequence). The CDR3 sequence is CASLGTNGGYEQYF. Here the CDR3 DNA reads TGTGCCAGCCTCGGGACGAATGGGGGCTACGAGCAGTACTTC.

The V and J genes are TRBV28 and TRBJ2-7; D not certain. CDR3 length: 14 residues. Per germline, CDR1 MDHEN and CDR2 SYDVKM. With 7 bases removed from V and 1 base from J, the gap between germline ends came to 14 bases. The CDR3 is CASIPQAGSYEQYF. CDR3 bases: TGTGCCAGCATTCCCCAGGCCGGGTCCTACGAGCAGTACTTC.

The CDR3 spells CASSFEVYNEQFF. The CDR3 DNA is TGTGCCAGCAGTTTTGAGGTCTACAATGAGCAGTTCTTC. V and J are TRBV28 and TRBJ2-1; no reliable D call. Germline CDR1 is MDHEN and CDR2 is SYDVKM. Deletions cut 3 bases from V and 3 bases from J, with 6 bases between. The CDR3 has 13 amino acids.

The V and J genes are TRBV28 and TRBJ2-5, with D maybe TRBD2 (7 bases). CDR1 MDHEN and CDR2 SYDVKM come from the germline V gene. V lost 5 bases to trimming and J lost 6 bases, with 16 bases between them. The CDR3 sequence is 14 residues long. CDR3 sequence: CASSVGGAGKTQYF. CDR3 nucleotide sequence: TGTGCCAGCAGTGTAGGGGGGGCCGGAAAGACCCAGTACTTC.